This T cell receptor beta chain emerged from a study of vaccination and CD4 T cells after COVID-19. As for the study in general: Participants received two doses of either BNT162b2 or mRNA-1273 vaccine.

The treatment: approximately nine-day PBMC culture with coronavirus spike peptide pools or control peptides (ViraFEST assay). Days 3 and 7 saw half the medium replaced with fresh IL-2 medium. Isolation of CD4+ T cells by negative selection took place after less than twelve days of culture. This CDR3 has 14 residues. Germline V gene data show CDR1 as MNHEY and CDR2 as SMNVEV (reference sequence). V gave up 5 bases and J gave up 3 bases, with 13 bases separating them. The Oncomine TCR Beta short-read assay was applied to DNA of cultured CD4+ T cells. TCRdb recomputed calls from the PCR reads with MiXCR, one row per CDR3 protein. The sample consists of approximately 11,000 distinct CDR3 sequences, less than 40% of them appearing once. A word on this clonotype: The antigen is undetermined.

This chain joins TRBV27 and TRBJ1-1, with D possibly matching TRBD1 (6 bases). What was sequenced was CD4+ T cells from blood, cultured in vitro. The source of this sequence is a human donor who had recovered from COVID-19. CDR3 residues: CASSRSGGHTEAFF. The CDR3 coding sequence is TGTGCCAGCAGTCGGTCGGGGGGCCACACTGAAGCTTTCTTT.